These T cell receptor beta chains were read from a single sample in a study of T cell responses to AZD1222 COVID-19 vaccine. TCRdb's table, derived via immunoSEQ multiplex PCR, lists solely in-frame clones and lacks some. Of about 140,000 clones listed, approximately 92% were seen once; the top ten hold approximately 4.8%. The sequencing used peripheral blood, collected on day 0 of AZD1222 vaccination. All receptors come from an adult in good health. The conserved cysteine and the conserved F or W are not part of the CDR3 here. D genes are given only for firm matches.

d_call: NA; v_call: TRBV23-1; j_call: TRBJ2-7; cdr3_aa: ASSQTRRGAYEQY
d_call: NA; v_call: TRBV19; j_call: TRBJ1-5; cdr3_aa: ASSMGGSNQPQH
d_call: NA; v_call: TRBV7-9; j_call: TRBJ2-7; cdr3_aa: ASNLPGQTYEQY
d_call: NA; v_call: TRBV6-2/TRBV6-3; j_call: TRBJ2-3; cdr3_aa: ASSYMQDSRDTQY
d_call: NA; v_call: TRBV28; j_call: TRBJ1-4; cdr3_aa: ASSSTVTNEKLF
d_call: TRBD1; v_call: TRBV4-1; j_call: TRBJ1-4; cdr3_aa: ASSQPGQGNRKLF
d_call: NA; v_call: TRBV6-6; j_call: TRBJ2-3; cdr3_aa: ASSGFATPSTDTQY
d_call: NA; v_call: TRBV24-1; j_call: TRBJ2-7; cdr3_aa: ATSDLQHELIPYEQY
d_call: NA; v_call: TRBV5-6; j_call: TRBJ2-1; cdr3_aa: ASSPLLQLYNEQF
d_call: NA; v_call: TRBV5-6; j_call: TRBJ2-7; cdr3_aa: ASSLDTQRQY
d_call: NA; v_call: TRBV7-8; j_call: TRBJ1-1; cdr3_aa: ASSPMVRGDEAF
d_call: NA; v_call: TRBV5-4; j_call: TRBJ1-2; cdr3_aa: ASSPYVVQGDGYT
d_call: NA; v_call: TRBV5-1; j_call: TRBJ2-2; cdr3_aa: ASSVQGNTGELF
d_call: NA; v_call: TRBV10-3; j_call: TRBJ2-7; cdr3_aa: AIRSTASEQY
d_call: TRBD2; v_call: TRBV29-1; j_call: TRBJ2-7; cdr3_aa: SAQILAGGSYEQY
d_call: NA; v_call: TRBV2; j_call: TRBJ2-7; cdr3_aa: ASTLDSSYEQY
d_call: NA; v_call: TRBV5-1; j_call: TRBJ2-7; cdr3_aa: ASSTQDGSTYEQY
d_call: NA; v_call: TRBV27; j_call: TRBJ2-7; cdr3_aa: ASSLSFAGDYEQY
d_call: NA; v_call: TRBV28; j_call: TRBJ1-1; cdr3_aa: ASSIQGGEAF
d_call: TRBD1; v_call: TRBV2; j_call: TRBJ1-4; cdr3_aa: ATHSAGGNEKLF
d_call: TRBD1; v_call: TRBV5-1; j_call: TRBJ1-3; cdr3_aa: ASSTGTGDSGNTIY
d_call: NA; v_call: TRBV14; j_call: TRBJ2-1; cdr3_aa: ASSRRVGGEQF
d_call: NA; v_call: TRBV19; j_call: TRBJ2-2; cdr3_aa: ASSDTGELF
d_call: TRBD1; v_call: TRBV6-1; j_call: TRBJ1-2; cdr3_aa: ASSERPGTGDRAGGYT
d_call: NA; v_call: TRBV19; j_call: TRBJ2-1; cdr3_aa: ASSTRSQQF
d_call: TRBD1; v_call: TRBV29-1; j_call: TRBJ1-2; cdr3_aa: SVEFQGADSEGYT
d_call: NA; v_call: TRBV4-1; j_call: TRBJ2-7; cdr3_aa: ASSQGWAPYEQY
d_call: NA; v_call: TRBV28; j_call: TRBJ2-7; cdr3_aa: ASSKLGGGYEQY
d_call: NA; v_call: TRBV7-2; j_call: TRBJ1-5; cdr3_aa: ASSSYNQPQH
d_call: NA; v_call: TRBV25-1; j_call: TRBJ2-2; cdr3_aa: ASRLLMTVDTGELF
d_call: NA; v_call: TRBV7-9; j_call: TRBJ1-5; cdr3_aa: ASSYQGAPQH
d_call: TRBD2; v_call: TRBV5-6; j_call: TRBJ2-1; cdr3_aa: ASNPGLAGANEQF
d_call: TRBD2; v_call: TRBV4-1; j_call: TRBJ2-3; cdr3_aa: ASSQGWAGGGADTQY
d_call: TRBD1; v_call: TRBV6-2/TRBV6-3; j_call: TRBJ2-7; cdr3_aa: ASSYDRTGSHSAQY
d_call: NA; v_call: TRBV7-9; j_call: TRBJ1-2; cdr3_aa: ASSLRGGYGYT
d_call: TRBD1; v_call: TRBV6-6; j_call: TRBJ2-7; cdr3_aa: ASSYSRGGGGEQY
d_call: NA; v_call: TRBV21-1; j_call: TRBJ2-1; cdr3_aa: ASSKEAILYNEQF
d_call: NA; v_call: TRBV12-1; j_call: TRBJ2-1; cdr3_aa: ASSLKSTGYNEQF
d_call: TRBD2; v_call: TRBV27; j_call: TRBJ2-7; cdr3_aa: ASSPHSGIYEQY
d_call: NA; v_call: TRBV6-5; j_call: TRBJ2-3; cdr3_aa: ASSLALLSTDTQY
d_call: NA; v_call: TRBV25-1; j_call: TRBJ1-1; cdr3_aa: ASSGAGNTEAF
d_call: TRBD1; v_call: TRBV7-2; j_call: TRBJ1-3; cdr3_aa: ASSRTGGPGNTIY
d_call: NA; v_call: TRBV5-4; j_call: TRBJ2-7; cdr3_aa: ASSYGGGFSYEQY
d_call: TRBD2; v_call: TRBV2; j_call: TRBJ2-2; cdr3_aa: ASRRSGKVTGELF
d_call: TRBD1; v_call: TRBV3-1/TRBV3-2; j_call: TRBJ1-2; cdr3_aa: ASSQGTGTRGYT
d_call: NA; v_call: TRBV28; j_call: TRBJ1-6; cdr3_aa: ASSLSRGVHNSPLH